What follows are 23 T cell receptor beta chains derived from one specimen sequenced in a study of molecular identifiers for immune sequencing clone quantification. TCRdb re-called the PCR reads with MiXCR, one entry per CDR3 protein. The sample records over 50,000 distinct CDR3 sequences, just over 35% being singletons. The specimen was naive CD8+ T cells from blood, with Jurkat cell RNA spiked in. This sample's subset: FACS-sorted CD8+CD4-CCR7+CD45RA+ naive T cells. These receptors were obtained from a human donor in good health. Some libraries in this study had Jurkat cell RNA spiked in.

This clonotype was counted ten times or more. The chain recombines TRBV28 with TRBJ2-2; 11 bases are shared with TRBD2. Losses at the gene ends were 3 bases for V and 6 bases for J; bases not matched to a gene: 3. Germline assignment: CDR1 MDHEN and CDR2 SYDVKM. The CDR3 covers 15 residues. In nucleotides, the CDR3 is TGTGCCAGCAGTTTCCGGGGACTAGCGGCCGGGGAGCTGTTTTTT. It specifies CASSFRGLAAGELFF.

In this sample, this clonotype turned up many times. This chain joins TRBV28 and TRBJ2-7; weak D call: TRBD2 (6 bases). The germline V gene has CDR1 MDHEN and CDR2 SYDVKM. The CDR3 totals 13 residues. Trimming stripped 4 bases from V and 3 bases from J, with 10 bases between. In nucleotides, the CDR3 is TGTGCCAGCAGTTCGATCGGGAGCTACGAGCAGTACTTC. Protein: CASSSIGSYEQYF.

This clonotype was seen more than once but under ten times. The chain carries TRBV19 and TRBJ1-1; 9 nucleotides match TRBD1. Germline V lookup: CDR1 LNHDA, CDR2 SQIVND (reference sequence). CDR3 size: 16 residues. J lost 0 bases, V lost 8 bases, and 10 bases had no gene match. CDR3 DNA sequence: TGTGCCAGTGGGGCCGGGACAGGGTACATGAACACTGAAGCTTTCTTT. Translation: CASGAGTGYMNTEAFF. The whole variable domain, filled in from reference TRBV19 and TRBJ1-1, reads DGGITQSPKYLFRKEGQNVTLSCEQNLNHDAMYWYRQDPGQGLRLIYYSQIVNDFQKGDIAEGYSVSREKKESFPLTVTSAQKNPTAFYLCASGAGTGYMNTEAFFGQGTRLTVV.

This clonotype was picked up many times. The chain links TRBV28 to TRBJ2-5, with 8 bases fitting TRBD1. Losses at the gene ends were 6 bases for V and 3 bases for J; bases not matched to a gene: 6. This CDR3 has 14 amino acids. CDR1 is MDHEN, CDR2 SYDVKM, per germline. CDR3 bases: TGTGCCAGCAGGGCAGGGGGCTGGAAAGAGACCCAGTACTTC. Protein product: CASRAGGWKETQYF.

A few counts support this clonotype. CDR3 amino acids: CASSLEGRPYEQYF. As DNA, the CDR3 is TGTGCCAGCAGCTTAGAGGGCCGACCGTACGAGCAGTACTTC. J is TRBJ2-7 and V is TRBV13; no definite D call. The CDR3 spans 14 residues. Germline V gene lookup returns CDR1 PRHDT and CDR2 FYEKMQ (reference sequence). V lost 1 base and J 4 bases, leaving 11 bases between the germline ends. Together with reference TRBV13 and TRBJ2-7, the CDR3 gives the full variable domain: AAGVIQSPRHLIKEKRETATLKCYPIPRHDTVYWYQQGPGQDPQFLISFYEKMQSDKGSIPDRFSAQQFSDYHSELNMSSLELGDSALYFCASSLEGRPYEQYFGPGTRLTVT.

This clonotype was counted only a few times. The CDR3 loop is CASSWAPYEQYF. DNA of the CDR3: TGTGCCAGCAGCTGGGCCCCCTACGAGCAGTACTTC. The chain combines TRBV5-6 with TRBJ2-7, with D hard to call. The CDR3 spans 12 residues. V lost 3 bases to trimming and J lost 2 bases, with 6 bases between them. Germline V gene data show CDR1 as SGHDT and CDR2 as YYEEEE.

For the CDR3, the DNA is TGTGCCATCCAGGGCCCGAACACTGAAGCTTTCTTT. It yields the protein CAIQGPNTEAFF. The V call is TRBV10-3, the J call TRBJ1-1; possible D gene TRBD1, 5 bases. CDR1 is ENHRY and CDR2 is SYGVKD in the germline V gene. This CDR3 is built from 12 residues. The V and J ends lost 8 bases and 1 base respectively, with 8 bases between them.

The rearrangement joins TRBV7-9 to TRBJ2-7, with TRBD1 matching over 8 bases. Trimming at V came to 2 bases and at J to 1 base, leaving 7 bases not matched to a gene. The CDR3 is 16 amino acids. CDR1 and CDR2 from the germline V gene are SEHNR and FQNEAQ (reference sequence). CDR3 sequence: CASSLRRTGRSYEQYF. CDR3 bases: TGTGCCAGCAGCTTACGCCGGACAGGGAGGTCCTACGAGCAGTACTTC.

The chain is built from TRBV12-3 or TRBV12-4 and TRBJ2-1; D remains ambiguous. CDR3 length: 13 amino acids. V was pared by 6 bases and J by 9 bases, with 15 bases between. CDR3: CASSPSGPREQFF. The CDR3 nucleotides are TGTGCCAGCAGCCCCTCTGGCCCCCGTGAGCAGTTCTTC.

The genes are TRBV11-3 and TRBJ2-1, with D tentatively TRBD2 (6 bases). V shed 4 bases and J shed 0 bases, with 10 bases lying between them. The germline CDR1 and CDR2 sequences are SGHNT and YENEEA. CDR3 length: 15 amino acids. CDR3 bases: TGTGCCAGCAGCTCGGAGGGAAGCTCCTACAATGAGCAGTTCTTC. Translated, it gives CASSSEGSSYNEQFF.

The gene calls are TRBV7-2 and TRBJ2-1, with 9 bases that match TRBD2. The CDR3 contains 18 residues. V shed 2 bases, J shed 2 bases, and the junction held 10 bases outside the gene matches. The V gene's germline CDR1 is SGHTA and CDR2 FQGNSA. As DNA, the CDR3 is TGTGCCAGCAGCTTAAAGTTGCGGGAGGGCATCGCCTACAATGAGCAGTTCTTC. Translation gives CASSLKLREGIAYNEQFF.

In its sample, this clonotype was seen a few times. This chain connects TRBV29-1 to TRBJ2-7; D is ambiguous. Trimming took off 5 bases at V and 6 bases at J, with 8 bases between the two ends. Germline V gene sequence: CDR1 SQVTM, CDR2 ANQGSEA. The CDR3 covers 10 residues. The DNA of the CDR3 is TGCAGCGTTATAGATCTCGAGCAGTACTTC. Its translation is CSVIDLEQYF.

On this clonotype itself: Mismatch with germline at one junction end may stem from a read error. The CDR3 protein is CASSDRDWGGAQDTQYF. For the CDR3, the DNA is TGTGCCAGCTCTGACCGGGACTGGGGGGGCGCCCAAGACACCCAGTACTTT. J is TRBJ2-5 and V is TRBV13, with D possibly being TRBD2 (7 bases). Per the germline V gene, CDR1 is PRHDT and CDR2 is FYEKMQ (reference sequence). The CDR3 covers 17 residues.

This clonotype came up many times. The V call is TRBV10-3, the J call TRBJ2-3; D unclear. The CDR3 length is 11 residues. CDR1 ENHRY and CDR2 SYGVKD come from the germline V gene. V gave up 10 bases and J gave up 4 bases, with 9 bases separating them. The chain's CDR3 is CATVESDTQYF. In nucleotides, the CDR3 is TGTGCCACCGTGGAGTCAGATACGCAGTATTTT.

Comments on this clonotype: This may be a read error, as it is one base from a much larger clone. The chain has TRBV6-6 and TRBJ2-3; TRBD2 matches at 8 bases. This CDR3 spans 17 amino acids. Per germline, CDR1 MNHNY and CDR2 SVGAGI (reference sequence). CDR3 residues: CASSPFHLAGYTATQYF. In nucleotides, the CDR3 is TGTGCCAGCAGCCCCTTTCATCTAGCGGGTTACACAGCTACGCAGTATTTT.

This chain uses TRBV7-2 with TRBJ2-3, with 9 positions matching TRBD2. Germline V gene sequence: CDR1 SGHTA, CDR2 FQGNSA. Trimming cost V 5 bases and J 5 bases; bases outside gene matches: 11. The CDR3 contains 16 residues. CDR3 sequence reads: CASSIIGGRAVDTQYF. Written as DNA, the CDR3 is TGTGCCAGCAGCATAATTGGCGGGAGGGCCGTAGATACGCAGTATTTT.

The sample holds a few counts of this clonotype. A clone one base away is much larger, so this may be a read error. This chain links TRBV27 with TRBJ2-3; D not certain. Germline loops: CDR1 MNHEY, CDR2 SMNVEV (reference sequence). The CDR3 contains 15 residues. The DNA of the CDR3 is TGTGCCTGCAGTTTATCGCCCGGGAGCACAGATACGCAGTATTTT. This gives the protein CACSLSPGSTDTQYF.

This clonotype has a count of ten or more. V and J are TRBV7-9 and TRBJ2-5; D might be TRBD1 (6 bases). There are 14 residues in the CDR3. V was pared by 5 bases and J by 1 base, with 11 bases between. Looked up from germline, CDR1 is SEHNR and CDR2 is FQNEAQ (reference sequence). CDR3 protein: CASSLQGIQETQYF. The CDR3, as DNA: TGTGCCAGCAGCCTACAGGGTATCCAAGAGACCCAGTACTTC.

This clonotype occurred a few times. The chain joins TRBV27 to TRBJ2-7; possibly TRBD2 for D (6 bases). V was clipped by 4 bases and J by 2 bases, with 9 bases between them. CDR3 length equals 13 residues. Germline assignment: CDR1 MNHEY and CDR2 SMNVEV (reference sequence). The CDR3 loop reads CASSWSGAYEQYF. Written as DNA, the CDR3 is TGTGCCAGCAGTTGGTCGGGGGCCTACGAGCAGTACTTC.

This chain uses TRBV6-2 or TRBV6-3 with TRBJ1-5; 8 positions match TRBD1. Unmatched junction bases numbered 4, after V lost 5 bases and J lost 7 bases. CDR3 length equals 13 residues. Germline lookup yields CDR1 MNHEY and CDR2 SVGEGT. CDR3 protein: CASSNGQGQPQHF. CDR3 coding DNA: TGTGCCAGCAGTAATGGACAGGGACAGCCCCAGCATTTT.

This clonotype has just a few counts. This sequence joins TRBV7-9 and TRBJ1-1; D possibly corresponds to TRBD1 (6 bases). V lost 1 base and J 3 bases, leaving 6 bases between the germline ends. Germline V lookup: CDR1 SEHNR, CDR2 FQNEAQ (reference sequence). The CDR3 runs to 13 residues. This chain's CDR3 is CASSLEGDTEAFF. The CDR3, as DNA: TGTGCCAGCAGCTTAGAGGGGGACACTGAAGCTTTCTTT.

This clonotype has only a few counts. V gene TRBV7-9 combines with J gene TRBJ2-3, with 8 positions matching TRBD1. V gave up 1 base and J gave up 4 bases; unmatched junction bases: 13. CDR1 is SEHNR, CDR2 FQNEAQ, per germline (reference sequence). The CDR3 runs to 18 residues. The CDR3 spells CASSLGRFRGLDADTQYF. For the CDR3, the DNA is TGTGCCAGCAGCTTAGGGAGGTTCAGGGGGCTTGATGCAGATACGCAGTATTTT.

Points on this clonotype: This clone may be a read error of a much larger clone one base away. Since no conserved phenylalanine or tryptophan closes the CDR3, a read error is the likely cause. This chain joins TRBV9 and TRBJ2-3; 13 bases agree with TRBD2. Germline loops: CDR1 SGDLS, CDR2 YYNGEE. The CDR3 spans 16 residues. The junction had 3 bases not matched to a gene; V was cut back by 3 bases and J by 2 bases. The CDR3 DNA reads TGTGCCAGCAGCGCAGGACTAGCGGGGGCCACAGATACGCAGTATTCT. Protein product: CASSAGLAGATDTQYS.